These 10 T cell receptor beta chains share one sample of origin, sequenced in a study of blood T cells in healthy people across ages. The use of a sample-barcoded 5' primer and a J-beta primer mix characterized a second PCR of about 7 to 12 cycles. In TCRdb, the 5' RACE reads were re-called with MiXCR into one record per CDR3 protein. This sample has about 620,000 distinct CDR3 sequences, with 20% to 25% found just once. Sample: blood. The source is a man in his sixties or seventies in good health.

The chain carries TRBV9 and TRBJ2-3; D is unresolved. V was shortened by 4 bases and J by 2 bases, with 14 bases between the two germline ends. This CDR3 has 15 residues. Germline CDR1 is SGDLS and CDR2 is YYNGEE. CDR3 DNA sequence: TGTGCCAGCAGCCTCCGTATGCGGAACACAGATACGCAGTATTTT. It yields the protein CASSLRMRNTDTQYF.

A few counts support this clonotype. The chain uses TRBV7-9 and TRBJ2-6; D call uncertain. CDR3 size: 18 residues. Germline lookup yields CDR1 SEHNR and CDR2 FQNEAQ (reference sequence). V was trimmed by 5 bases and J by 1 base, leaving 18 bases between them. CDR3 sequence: CASSPHRKAGSGANVLTF. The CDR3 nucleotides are TGTGCCAGCAGCCCACACCGGAAGGCTGGGTCTGGGGCCAACGTCCTGACTTTC.

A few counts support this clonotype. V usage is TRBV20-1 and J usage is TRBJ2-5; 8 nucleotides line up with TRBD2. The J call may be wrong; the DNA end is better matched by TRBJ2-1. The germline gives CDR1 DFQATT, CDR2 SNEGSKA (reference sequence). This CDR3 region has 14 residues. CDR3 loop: CSAIWREEQYEQFF. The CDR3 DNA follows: TGCAGTGCTATCTGGCGGGAGGAGCAATATGAGCAGTTCTTC.

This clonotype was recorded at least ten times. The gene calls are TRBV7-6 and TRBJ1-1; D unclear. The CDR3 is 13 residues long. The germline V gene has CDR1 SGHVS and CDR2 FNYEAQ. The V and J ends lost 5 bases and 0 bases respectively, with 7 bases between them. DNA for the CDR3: TGTGCCAGCAGCCCCCAGATGAACACTGAAGCTTTCTTT. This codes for CASSPQMNTEAFF.

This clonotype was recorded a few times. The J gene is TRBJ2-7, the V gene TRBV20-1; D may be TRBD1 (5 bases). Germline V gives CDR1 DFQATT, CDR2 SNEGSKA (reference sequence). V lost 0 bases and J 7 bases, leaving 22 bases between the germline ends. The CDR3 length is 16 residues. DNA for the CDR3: TGCAGTGCTAGAGATCTGTTCTTGGCAGGGAATTTGGAGCAGTACTTC. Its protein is CSARDLFLAGNLEQYF.

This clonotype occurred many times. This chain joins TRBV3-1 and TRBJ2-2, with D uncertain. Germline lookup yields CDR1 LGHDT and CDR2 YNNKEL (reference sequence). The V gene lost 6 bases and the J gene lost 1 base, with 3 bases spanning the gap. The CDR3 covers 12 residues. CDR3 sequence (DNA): TGTGCCAGCAGTCAGAACACCGGGGAGCTGTTTTTT. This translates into CASSQNTGELFF.

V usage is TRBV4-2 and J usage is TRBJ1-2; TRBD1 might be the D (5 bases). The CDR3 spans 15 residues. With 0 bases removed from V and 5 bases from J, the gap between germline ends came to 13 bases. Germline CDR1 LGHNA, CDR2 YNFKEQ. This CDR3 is CASSQERAGLYGYTF. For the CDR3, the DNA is TGTGCCAGCAGCCAAGAGAGGGCAGGGTTGTATGGCTACACCTTC.

CDR3 sequence reads: CAIKGPPQETQYF. For the CDR3, the DNA is TGTGCCATCAAGGGCCCACCCCAAGAGACCCAGTACTTC. The chain is built from TRBV10-3 and TRBJ2-5; no clear D gene. Trimming took 7 bases from V and 1 from J, leaving 10 bases between them. The CDR3 totals 13 residues. Germline V CDR1 and CDR2: ENHRY, SYGVKD.

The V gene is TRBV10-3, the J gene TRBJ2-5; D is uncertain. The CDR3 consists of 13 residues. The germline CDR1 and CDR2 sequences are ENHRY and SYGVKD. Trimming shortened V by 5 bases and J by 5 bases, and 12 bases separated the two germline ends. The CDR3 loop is CAISLAAWETQYF. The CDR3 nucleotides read TGTGCCATCAGTCTTGCTGCATGGGAGACCCAGTACTTC.

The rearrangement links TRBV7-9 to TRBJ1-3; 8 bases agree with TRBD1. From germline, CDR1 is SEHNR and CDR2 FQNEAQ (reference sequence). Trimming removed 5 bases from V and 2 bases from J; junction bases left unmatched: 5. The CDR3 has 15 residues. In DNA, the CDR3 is TGTGCCAGCAGCCGGCGGGACAGGCCTGGAAACACCATATATTTT. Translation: CASSRRDRPGNTIYF.